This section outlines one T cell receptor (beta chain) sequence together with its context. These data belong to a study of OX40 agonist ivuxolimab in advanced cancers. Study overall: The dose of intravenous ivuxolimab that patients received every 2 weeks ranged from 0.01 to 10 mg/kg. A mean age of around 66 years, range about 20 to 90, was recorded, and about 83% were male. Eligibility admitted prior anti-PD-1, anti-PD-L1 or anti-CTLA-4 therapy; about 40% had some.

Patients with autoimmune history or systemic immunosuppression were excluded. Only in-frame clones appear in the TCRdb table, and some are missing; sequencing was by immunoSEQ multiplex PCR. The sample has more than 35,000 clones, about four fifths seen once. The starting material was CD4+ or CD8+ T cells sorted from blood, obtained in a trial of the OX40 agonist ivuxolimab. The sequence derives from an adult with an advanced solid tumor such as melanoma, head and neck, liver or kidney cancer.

The CDR3 reads CASSQGGAVNTEAFF. In DNA form, the CDR3 reads TGCGCCAGCAGCCAAGGGGGTGCGGTGAACACTGAAGCTTTCTTT. V and J are TRBV4-1 and TRBJ1-1; D is unresolved. This CDR3 is built from 15 residues. Trimming took 1 base from V and 0 from J, leaving 9 bases between them. Germline CDR1 is MGHRA and CDR2 is YSYEKL.